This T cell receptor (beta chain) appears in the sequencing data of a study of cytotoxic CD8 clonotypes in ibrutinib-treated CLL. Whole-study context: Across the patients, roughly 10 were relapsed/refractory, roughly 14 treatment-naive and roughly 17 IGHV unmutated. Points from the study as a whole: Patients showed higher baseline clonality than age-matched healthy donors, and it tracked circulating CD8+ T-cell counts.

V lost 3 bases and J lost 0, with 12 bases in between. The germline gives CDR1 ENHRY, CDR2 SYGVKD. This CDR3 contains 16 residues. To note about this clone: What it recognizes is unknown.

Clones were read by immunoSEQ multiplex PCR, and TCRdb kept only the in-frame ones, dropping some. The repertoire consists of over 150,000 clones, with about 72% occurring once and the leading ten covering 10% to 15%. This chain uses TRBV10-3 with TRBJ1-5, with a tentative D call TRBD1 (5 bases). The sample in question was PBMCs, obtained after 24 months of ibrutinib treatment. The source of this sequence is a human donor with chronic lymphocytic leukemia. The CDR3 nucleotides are TGTGCCATCAGTGACTTCCAGGGATATAGCAATCAGCCCCAGCATTTT. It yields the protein CAISDFQGYSNQPQHF.